Each of the 19 T cell receptor beta chains below was sequenced from the same sample in a study of cytomegalovirus exposure and HLA in healthy donors. The PCR employed 60 Vbeta primers together with 13 Jbeta primers. The protocol was immunoSEQ multiplex PCR, while the TCRdb copy is restricted to in-frame clones and leaves out a portion. The repertoire holds 75,000 to 100,000 clones, around 75% seen once, with approximately 9.9% in the top ten. The sequenced sample consisted of PBMCs. The receptors shown here come from a man in his late teens or twenties in good health and CMV-seropositive.

This rearrangement joins TRBV4-1 to TRBJ2-1; 8 bases are a match to TRBD2. The CDR3 sequence is 16 residues long. V trimming: 1 base; J trimming: 12 bases; junction bases outside the gene matches: 14. Germline V gene sequence: CDR1 MGHRA, CDR2 YSYEKL. This chain's CDR3 is CASSQVAGTSSRAQFF. In DNA, the CDR3 is TGCGCCAGCAGCCAAGTAGCGGGGACCTCTAGTAGGGCGCAGTTCTTC.

The gene calls are TRBV19 and TRBJ1-2, with a weak D call TRBD1 (6 bases). V was clipped by 3 bases and J by 6 bases, with 14 bases between them. Germline V lookup: CDR1 LNHDA, CDR2 SQIVND (reference sequence). The length of the CDR3 is 14 residues. The CDR3 nucleotides read TGTGCCAGTAGTATCAGGGGAGGGGACCATGGCTACACCTTC. This sequence encodes CASSIRGGDHGYTF.

V and J are TRBV6-1 and TRBJ1-1, with D perhaps TRBD1 (5 bases). The CDR3 is 14 amino acids. The germline V gene encodes CDR1 MNHNS and CDR2 SASEGT. The germline V and J ends were trimmed by 2 bases and 3 bases, with 10 bases remaining between them. The CDR3 reads CASSEYRGDTEAFF. DNA for the CDR3: TGTGCCAGCAGTGAATATAGGGGTGACACTGAAGCTTTCTTT.

There are a few counts of this clone. The chain recombines TRBV5-1 with TRBJ1-1; possibly TRBD1 for D (6 bases). The CDR3 has 14 residues. Trimming removed 4 bases at V and 2 bases at J, with 12 bases between. CDR1 is SGHRS and CDR2 is YFSETQ in the germline V gene. The CDR3 is CASSRTDSNTEAFF. The CDR3 DNA is TGCGCCAGCAGCCGGACGGACAGTAACACTGAAGCTTTCTTT.

This clone was observed once. The chain is built from TRBV28 and TRBJ2-7, with D tentatively TRBD1 (6 bases). The germline V gene has CDR1 MDHEN and CDR2 SYDVKM. The ends were cut back, 5 bases at V and 4 bases at J, with 18 bases in the middle. CDR3 length: 15 amino acids. The CDR3 nucleotides read TGTGCCAGCAGTCAGATAGACAGGCCGGCGTACGAGCAGTACTTC. It yields the protein CASSQIDRPAYEQYF.

This chain connects TRBV5-1 to TRBJ1-2, with D tentatively TRBD1 (6 bases). The germline CDR1 and CDR2 sequences are SGHRS and YFSETQ. The CDR3 runs 14 residues. V dropped 6 bases and J dropped 8 bases, with 20 bases sitting between them. The CDR3, as DNA: TGCGCCAGCAAAGCACAGGGACCGCTCAGGGGCTACACCTTC. Translation: CASKAQGPLRGYTF.

The V and J genes are TRBV9 and TRBJ1-2; unclear D gene. The length of the CDR3 is 15 residues. In germline, CDR1 is SGDLS, CDR2 YYNGEE. The V and J ends lost 0 bases and 5 bases respectively, with 14 bases between them. The CDR3 DNA follows: TGTGCCAGCAGCGTAGACGCCACCACGGGGTATGGCTACACCTTC. Residues: CASSVDATTGYGYTF.

This clone was detected only once. The chain has TRBV19 and TRBJ1-2, with D possibly TRBD1 on 5 matching bases. Germline V gives CDR1 LNHDA, CDR2 SQIVND (reference sequence). The CDR3 runs 11 residues. The germline V and J ends were trimmed by 5 bases and 7 bases, with 8 bases remaining between them. CDR3 protein: CASSVGGGYTF. CDR3 coding DNA: TGTGCCAGTAGTGTCGGGGGTGGCTACACCTTC. The variable domain in full, completed from reference TRBV19 and TRBJ1-2, reads DGGITQSPKYLFRKEGQNVTLSCEQNLNHDAMYWYRQDPGQGLRLIYYSQIVNDFQKGDIAEGYSVSREKKESFPLTVTSAQKNPTAFYLCASSVGGGYTFGSGTRLTVV.

This clone was detected only a few times. This sequence joins TRBV6-5 and TRBJ2-7; TRBD1 matches at 8 bases. There are 15 residues in the CDR3. The V segment lost 2 bases and the J segment 2 bases; nucleotides outside the gene matches: 5. Germline-derived CDR1 and CDR2 are MNHEY and SVGAGI. The CDR3 nucleotides read TGTGCCAGCAGTTACACAACGACAGGGGCCTACGAGCAGTACTTC. Translation gives CASSYTTTGAYEQYF.

CDR3 in amino acids: CASSGGSYSNQPQHF. CDR3 DNA sequence: TGTGCCAGCAGCGGCGGCAGCTATAGCAATCAGCCCCAGCATTTT. The chain uses TRBV2 and TRBJ1-5; D ambiguous. The ends were cut back, 6 bases at V and 0 bases at J, with 12 bases in the middle. There are 15 residues in the CDR3. Germline CDR1 and CDR2: SNHLY and FYNNEI.

This chain joins TRBV6-5 and TRBJ1-2, with D tentatively TRBD1 (5 bases). Germline-derived CDR1 and CDR2 are MNHEY and SVGAGI. The CDR3 has 15 residues. V lost 0 bases and J 4 bases, leaving 12 bases between the germline ends. The DNA of the CDR3 is TGTGCCAGCAGTTACTCGCATCGGGGGTCCTATGGCTACACCTTC. Its protein product is CASSYSHRGSYGYTF.

This chain joins TRBV5-1 and TRBJ1-2; D might be TRBD1 (6 bases). The CDR3 totals 17 residues. Trimming removed 1 base at V and 1 base at J, with 17 bases between. Germline V lookup: CDR1 SGHRS, CDR2 YFSETQ. In DNA, the CDR3 is TGCGCCAGCAGCTTGCAGGGTTTAGGACAGTATAACTATGGCTACACCTTC. It translates to CASSLQGLGQYNYGYTF.

This clone has just a few counts. The chain is built from TRBV7-6 and TRBJ1-2; 9 positions match TRBD1. V shed 5 bases, J shed 7 bases, and the junction held 5 bases outside the gene matches. The CDR3 runs 13 residues. Germline CDR1 SGHVS, CDR2 FNYEAQ. The CDR3 sequence is CASSPGQGAGYTF. The CDR3 region has the DNA TGTGCCAGCAGCCCGGGACAGGGAGCTGGCTACACCTTC.

The gene calls are TRBV7-8 and TRBJ1-2; TRBD1 might be the D (6 bases). CDR1 and CDR2 (germline): SGHVS, FQNEAQ. This CDR3 region has 13 residues. V lost 1 base, J lost 5 bases, and 8 bases lay in between. CDR3 amino acids: CASSLGQGYGYTF. CDR3 DNA: TGTGCCAGCAGCTTAGGGCAGGGGTATGGCTACACCTTC.

The chain employs TRBV5-4 and TRBJ2-7; D is perhaps TRBD1 (5 bases). Germline CDR1 reads SGHNT; CDR2 reads YYREEE (reference sequence). The CDR3 extends over 14 amino acids. V lost 3 bases to trimming and J lost 7 bases, with 17 bases between them. The DNA for the CDR3 is TGTGCCAGCAGCTCGCACCAACAGGTTTTGGAGCAGTACTTC. Amino acids: CASSSHQQVLEQYF.

This chain connects TRBV10-3 to TRBJ1-1, with D unclear. The CDR3 loop spans 13 amino acids. Germline values: CDR1 ENHRY, CDR2 SYGVKD. Trimming removed 7 bases at V and 0 bases at J, with 9 bases between. The chain's CDR3 is CAIMGGMNTEAFF. DNA of the CDR3: TGTGCCATCATGGGCGGGATGAACACTGAAGCTTTCTTT.

The chain combines TRBV6-5 with TRBJ2-7; a weak D match, TRBD2 (5 bases). The CDR3 is 16 residues long. The germline V gene has CDR1 MNHEY and CDR2 SVGAGI. The ends were cut back, 6 bases at V and 6 bases at J, with 24 bases in the middle. The CDR3 sequence: CASRYRPETIYTEQYF. CDR3 DNA: TGTGCCAGCAGATACCGGCCCGAGACTATCTACACCGAGCAGTACTTC.

J is TRBJ2-7 and V is TRBV7-8; perhaps TRBD2 as D (7 bases). CDR1 SGHVS and CDR2 FQNEAQ come from the germline V gene. There are 15 residues in the CDR3. Trimming removed 1 base from V and 2 bases from J, with 12 bases in between. The CDR3: CASSLDRGAAYEQYF. In DNA form, the CDR3 reads TGTGCCAGCAGCTTAGATCGGGGGGCGGCCTACGAGCAGTACTTC.

Ten or more counts support this clone. V is TRBV6-1 and J is TRBJ2-7, with D maybe TRBD1 (5 bases). Trimming pared 6 bases from V and 2 bases from J, leaving 11 bases between. Per germline, CDR1 MNHNS and CDR2 SASEGT. CDR3 size: 13 residues. DNA of the CDR3: TGTGCCAGCAGGGGGAAGGGGCCCTACGAGCAGTACTTC. Its translation: CASRGKGPYEQYF.